This T cell receptor beta chain emerged from a study of cytomegalovirus exposure and HLA in healthy donors. Study-wide background: A prior study identified 117 million unique TCR beta sequences from 200 million or so T cells. Study outcomes and limitations: The HLA-A and HLA-B alleles of most subjects were reportedly predicted accurately from TCR beta sequences. In a later analysis, most CMV-associated TCR beta chains appeared HLA-restricted.

Primers included in the PCR were 60 Vbeta and 13 Jbeta primers. Sequencing used immunoSEQ multiplex PCR; TCRdb keeps in-frame clones, though not all of them. This sample yields roughly 180,000 clones, of which around 79% are seen a single time; over 1.5% belongs to the top ten. Details on this clone: Its antigen is not identified.

Trimming took 3 bases from V and 1 from J, leaving 7 bases between them. CDR1 and CDR2 from the germline V gene are WNHNN and SYGVQD (reference sequence). The CDR3 spans 13 residues. The rearrangement uses TRBV10-1 and TRBJ2-7, with a possible D match to TRBD1 (6 bases). The sequence was collected from a girl aged 5-17 years in good health and CMV-seropositive. Material: PBMCs. CDR3 protein: CASSERGSYEQYF. In DNA form, the CDR3 reads TGCGCCAGCAGTGAAAGGGGGTCCTACGAGCAGTACTTC.